What follows are 8 T cell receptor beta chains derived from one specimen sequenced in a study of CD8+CD57+ T cells in acquired aplastic anemia. Template material for TCR beta VDJ and CDR3 profiling consisted of genomic DNA. MiXCR, run by TCRdb on the reads, gives a single entry per CDR3 protein. The table shows hundreds of thousands of distinct CDR3 sequences, with 65% to 75% occurring only once. Sequencing input: sorted CD4+, CD8+, or CD8+CD57+ T cells (not recorded which) from PBMCs. The receptors originated from a human donor in good health, serving as a control.

V is TRBV11-3 and J is TRBJ1-4; tentative D call: TRBD1 (5 bases). CDR1 and CDR2 from the germline V gene are SGHNT and YENEEA. Trimming removed 1 base from V and 6 bases from J, with 15 bases in between. This CDR3 is 16 amino acids long. The CDR3 nucleotides are TGTGCCAGCAGCTTAGGGCCGGGAATGACAGATGAAAAACTGTTTTTT. Translating gives CASSLGPGMTDEKLFF.

The chain joins TRBV12-3 or TRBV12-4 to TRBJ1-1, with D maybe TRBD1 (5 bases). Trimming left V 6 bases short and J 1 base short, with 15 bases between. This CDR3 comprises 15 residues. CDR3 residues: CASRVSGSGNTEAFF. The DNA of the CDR3 is TGTGCCAGCAGAGTATCAGGGTCCGGGAACACTGAAGCTTTCTTT.

As to this clonotype: This CDR3 is missing its conserved last phenylalanine or tryptophan, likely due to a read error. The DNA is left out, because the CDR3 cannot be placed on it with certainty; the CDR3 is given as TCRdb lists it. The CDR3 region is CASSREHNQPQLV. J is TRBJ1-5 and V is TRBV7-6; the DNA was not used to check the table's D call, TRBD1. The CDR3 is 13 amino acids in total, end residues counted. Germline V lookup: CDR1 SGHVS, CDR2 FNYEAQ.

The chain has TRBV12-3 or TRBV12-4 and TRBJ1-5; D gene uncertain. This CDR3 is built from 12 residues. Deletions cut 6 bases from V and 5 bases from J, with 8 bases between. The CDR3 coding sequence is TGTGCCAGCAGCGAGCCCGATCAGCCCCAGCATTTT. It encodes CASSEPDQPQHF.

CDR3 sequence reads: CAIRRQGPTDEQFF. The CDR3 DNA reads TGTGCCATCAGGCGACAGGGACCTACCGATGAGCAGTTCTTC. This chain joins TRBV10-3 and TRBJ2-1, with 7 positions matching TRBD1. This CDR3 spans 14 amino acids. Germline V gene sequence: CDR1 ENHRY, CDR2 SYGVKD. V shed 6 bases and J 8 bases; nucleotides not matched to a gene: 10.

The table lists this clonotype with many counts. This chain joins TRBV4-3 and TRBJ1-5; D remains ambiguous. Per germline, CDR1 LGHNA and CDR2 YSLEER. The CDR3 consists of 13 residues. V was clipped by 0 bases and J by 9 bases, with 9 bases between them. The CDR3: CASSQDGGGPQHF. CDR3 coding DNA: TGCGCCAGCAGCCAAGATGGTGGAGGGCCCCAGCATTTT.

The J gene is TRBJ2-3, the V gene TRBV7-8; TRBD2 agrees at 7 bases. V lost 8 bases and J lost 4; bases outside the gene matches: 6. CDR3 length: 13 residues. CDR1 is SGHVS, CDR2 FQNEAQ, per germline. In DNA form, the CDR3 reads TGTGCCAGCCGGATAGGGAGGGCAGATACGCAGTATTTT. This gives the protein CASRIGRADTQYF.

The CDR3 spells CASSPSLGTQYF. CDR3 coding DNA: TGTGCCAGCAGCCCTTCCCTCGGGACCCAGTACTTC. The chain joins TRBV7-9 to TRBJ2-5; D is unclear. This CDR3 contains 12 residues. From germline, CDR1 is SEHNR and CDR2 FQNEAQ (reference sequence). V lost 5 bases to trimming and J lost 7 bases, with 11 bases between them.